This paragraph covers one TCR beta chain sequence. How the authors handled the data: Amplified reference gene primers provided the basis for estimating nucleated cell counts. Sequenced by immunoSEQ multiplex PCR; TCRdb stores in-frame clones only, minus some. V and J calls and clone size are as listed in that table; D and trimming were resolved from the DNA. The sample lists tens of thousands of clones; 75% to 85% were seen once. This entry is derived from a study of blood T cell repertoires in COVID-19. Study context: The origin of the acute and convalescent COVID-19 samples was the United States, Italy and Spain. The analysed material was cDNA or gDNA that came from T cells, B-cell-depleted T cells, or PBMCs.

Trimming left V 5 bases short and J 10 bases short, with 17 bases between. The CDR3 sequence is 13 residues long. Germline loops: CDR1 SEHNR, CDR2 FQNEAQ (reference sequence). Specimen: peripheral blood. The chain combines TRBV7-9 with TRBJ1-1; maybe TRBD1 (6 bases). This clonotype originated in a human donor with acute or convalescent COVID-19. The donor label of this sample is uncertain. This CDR3 reads CASSTEGDGRAFF. The CDR3 bases are TGTGCCAGCAGCACCGAGGGGGATGGAAGAGCTTTCTTT.